The entry below describes one TCR beta chain. The table lists this clone with a few counts. There is no known antigen for this receptor. There are no base qualities to consult, and no much larger clone falls within one base. These data are taken from a study of beta chain features in type 1 diabetes (dated by TCRdb to the late 2010s). About the full investigation: Patients and healthy donors did not differ in mean age, gender distribution, total cell number or subset yield. A total of under 120,000,000 sorted cells were examined across all samples, and RNA yield correlated strongly with the number of cells per subset. In the study, TCRB repertoires of sorted circulating CD4+ T cell subsets from recently diagnosed type 1 diabetes patients were compared with those of matched healthy donors. Regulatory and stem cell-like memory subsets were isolated from only 8 patients and roughly eight healthy donors, whereas naive and central memory subsets came from all 30 or so donors. The paper's findings and limits, for the study overall: Patients with type 1 diabetes made fewer insertions and deleted more nucleotides at VDJ recombination sites, implying thymic rearrangement abnormalities. Shorter templates might have been favored by PCR, but patient and control samples were amplified and corrected together, so both groups would have been affected equally by any skew. In all four CD4+ subsets, TCRB CDR3 length was moderately but significantly shorter in type 1 diabetes patients. Naive, central memory and regulatory TCRB repertoires appeared more similar among patients than among healthy donors. Because cDNA was sequenced instead of genomic DNA, highly expressing activated cells could be over-represented, though the groups showed no difference in activation or CD3 levels. Because small numbers of individuals were included in the HLA sub-analyses, any influence of HLA type on TCRB rearrangement was left unresolved.

A single peripheral blood draw of approximately 0.11 L on average was collected from each donor into heparinised tubes. Using a panel that included CD45RO, CCR7, CD25, CD127, CD95 and CD27, naive, central memory, regulatory and stem cell-like memory CD4+ T cells were sorted on a BD FACSAria II. Purity was above 95% for every sorted population. Right away, PBMCs were isolated by Lymphoprep density gradient centrifugation and were stained directly, with no culture step. So that batch effects would be minimized, each experiment stained and sorted samples in pairs, pairing one healthy donor with one patient. The CDR3, from cysteine to phenylalanine, totals 13 residues. The kept DNA is CDR3 alone, 39 bases in frame from the first base. The germline V gene supplies CDR1 SGDLS and CDR2 YYNGEE. Trimming costs V 4 bases and J 5 bases, and their ends lie 12 bases apart. The entire isolated RNA was reverse transcribed using the High Capacity cDNA Reverse Transcription Kit, and thus expressed TCRB transcripts were sequenced. Naive, central memory and regulatory T cell samples underwent deep immunoSEQ sequencing, averaging roughly 3.3 million total reads per sample. After sorted cells were lysed in RLT buffer, RNA was extracted with DNase-treated RNeasy Micro or Mini kits, with the choice depending on cell number. To prevent cross-contamination, every cell subset was processed on its own, while patient and healthy donor samples were processed together. The immunoSEQ multiplex PCR was used to amplify TCRB sequences from cDNA, yielding 87-bp fragments that span the CDR3 region. Amplicons were sequenced on the Illumina HiSeq platform. On the study's bioinformatics: PCR bias was corrected computationally using synthetic template baselines, and reads within Hamming distance 2 were collapsed, with unmergeable singletons discarded. Reads were aligned against IMGT so that V, D and J genes, CDR3 length and insertions or deletions at six rearrangement sites could be assigned. Within each subset, clonotype counts were normalized to sorted cell number, and only after that were true diversity and Gini coefficients computed with the tcR R package. The overlap coefficient, calculated on TCRB nucleotide sequences, was used to quantify repertoire sharing. As a proxy for the pre-selection repertoire, out-of-frame TCRB sequences from naive cells were analyzed. The table was pulled from immuneACCESS by TCRdb, which kept in-frame rearrangements only. Such tables lose some clones; where checked, under half of the loss comes from unresolved V genes, and the rest has no known cause. V and J calls and clone size are given by that table; D and trimming were obtained from the DNA. The sample table lists approximately 260,000 clones, about a fifth of them with a count of one. The top ten clones comprise roughly 0.028% of the sample.

The sequenced sample consisted of naive CD4+ T cells from blood. Read against the paper, the sample's cell subset or site label means: true naive CD4+ T cells. The receptor was derived from a woman aged 40 to 55 with type 1 diabetes. The chain couples TRBV9 to TRBJ1-1; a tentative D match to TRBD1 spans 6 bases. The sequenced DNA is TGTGCCAGCAGCCCAGCACAGGGTACTGAAGCTTTCTTT. Translated, it gives CASSPAQGTEAFF.